The text below deals with one T cell receptor (beta chain). Which antigen it targets is not known. The cohort comprised 666 healthy bone marrow donors. All cohort members were sampled while nominally healthy, although unrecorded immune exposures were likely present. The donor tested CMV seronegative, placing the donor among the 350 to 400 seronegative members of the cohort. Each donor provided a peripheral blood sample, and peripheral blood mononuclear cells were used for TCR beta sequencing. The Qiagen DNeasy Blood Extraction Kit was used to extract genomic DNA from the blood cell samples. This entry comes from a study of cytomegalovirus exposure and HLA in healthy donors listed by TCRdb under 2017. Background on the whole study: An earlier analysis of under 600 of the donors reported about 250 Gb of sequence data and about 100 million unique TCR beta sequences from about 200 million T cells. Four to six DR-DQ haplotypes were handled as single units for association and clustering, since linkage in the cohort was strong. To decide whether each TCR beta V gene segment behaved as functional or pseudogenic, an earlier analysis of 587 of the donors relied on high-throughput TCR beta sequencing. Besides the first cohort of 550 to 750 subjects, a separate validation cohort made up of over 100 different subjects was used. An early release covering 550 to 650 HLA-typed donors comprised approximately 300 gigabases of sequencing data and 85 million to 100 million unique TCR sequences. To study patterns of TCR occurrence, a later analysis re-analyzed previously published TCR beta repertoires from 650 to 750 donors and added high-resolution HLA genotyping. HLA typing included class I and class II loci at four-digit resolution. Among approximately 370 genotyped donors of the cohort, an average of about 240,000 unique TCR beta nucleotide sequences was sequenced per donor, of which about 18% were non-productive. The study aimed to test whether signatures of past pathogen exposure could be identified by cataloging public T cell receptors. Every repertoire in the discovery cohort had been generated on one and the same sequencing platform. The number of donors typed differed by locus, with roughly 629-640 for A, B, C, DRB1 and DQB1, around 520 for DQA1, about 610 for DPA1, and around 430 for DPB1. A later genetic analysis took genome-wide SNP genotypes for about 65% of the roughly 670 donors and used that subset as a discovery cohort. Of the roughly 410 genotyped donors, approximately 81% were placed in the genetic ancestry cluster associated with self-reported Caucasian donors. The later analysis used no new phenotypic data to find candidate immune exposures, relying instead on TCR beta sequences and their occurrence across donors. Alongside the repertoire data, information on donor age, sex, ethnicity and CMV serostatus was compiled. The study profiled the T cell repertoires of about 720 subjects by immunosequencing and related them to cytomegalovirus serostatus. To predict cytomegalovirus infection status, the study brought together high-throughput TCR immunosequencing, statistical association of individual TCRs with disease status, and machine learning. Broad study findings and their caveats: The earlier analysis of almost 600 of the donors excluded roughly 17 rarely observed V segments, including chromosome 9 orphons, because counts were too low. CMV serostatus was the only immune exposure information available for the cohort. Because HLA typing was missing for some donors at each locus, association tests included only the typed subset. An earlier analysis of around 540 of the donors showed that most TCR beta V segments appeared in productive rearrangements either about 90% or about 30% of the time, which broadly matched IMGT annotations. According to a later analysis, most CMV-associated TCR beta chains appeared to be HLA-restricted, and the HLA associations seemed to be driven largely by CMV exposure. A cluster of highly shared sequence variants was judged likely to represent a technical artifact of the sequencing pipeline. Most TCR sequences were observed very rarely across donors, whereas some public TCRs were present in many individuals. A total of about 180 TCR beta chains were listed by the study as associated with cytomegalovirus. Compared with equally common non-associated chains, HLA-associated TCR beta chains in a later analysis were more clonally expanded and had lower generation probabilities. A further reported finding was that TCR beta sequences accurately predicted the HLA-A and HLA-B alleles for most subjects in the first cohort. The cohort was sequenced for TCR beta chains only, and without alpha or paired-chain data the features that could be detected were limited. A later analysis found that TCR association rates varied across HLA loci, with DRB1 alleles showing the most associated TCRs and HLA-C alleles the fewest. A later genetic analysis reported fewer N-insertions in productive TCRs among donors in an Asian-associated ancestry cluster than the roughly 640-donor mean. It was suggested by the authors that the approach could potentially be generalized to other disease states and immunological phenotypes. Linkage disequilibrium might explain the correlated functional status among segregating V segments, but an unknown experimental factor could not be excluded. A few of the identified cytomegalovirus-associated TCR beta chains were confirmed in vitro to be specific for cytomegalovirus antigens. Because the 87-base-pair reads could not distinguish some IMGT-functional V segments, including TRBV6-2 and TRBV6-3, those segments were excluded. In a later genetic analysis, a missense DCLRE1C variant was associated with V-gene and J-gene trimming of TCR beta chains, and the association was replicated in an independent cohort. When HLA alleles, especially DR and DQ, strongly co-occurred, TCR associations were difficult to assign to individual alleles. In a later analysis, several top co-occurrence clusters were reported to appear linked to parvovirus B19, influenza, CMV and Epstein-Barr virus. Cytomegalovirus status was reported to be diagnosed by the classifier with high specificity and sensitivity in both the original and validation cohorts. In a later analysis, over 15,000 TCR beta sequences were associated with specific HLA alleles at a false discovery rate of 0.05. Sequencing depth was assumed to be roughly uniform across donors in the presence/absence analyses, though that assumption may not hold.

Receptor amplification or capture employed the immunoSEQ multiplex PCR assay. A mixture of 60 forward primers for TCR Vbeta segments and 13 reverse primers for TCR Jbeta segments was used in the multiplex PCR. The CDR3 region of rearranged TCR beta genes was amplified from genomic DNA with a multiplex PCR assay. On the Illumina HiSeq System, the amplified TCR beta libraries were sequenced as 87-base-pair reads. The original methods were these. A later analysis tallied roughly 78 million unique TCR beta chains across the 600 to 700 repertoires, and about 12 million of those chains were shared by two or more donors. Raw reads were error-corrected and collapsed into unique sequences by a nearest-neighbor algorithm in which closely related sequences were merged to remove PCR and sequencing errors. Alignment of CDR3 sequences to IMGT reference sequences was used to assign V, D and J gene segments. Each retained sequence needed at least a six-nucleotide match to both a V gene segment and a J gene segment. Rearrangements were classified as productive when the CDR3 lacked stop codons and remained in frame with V and J, and all other rearrangements were classified as non-productive. CDR3 was defined according to IMGT convention as the region running from the second conserved V-encoded cysteine to the conserved J-encoded phenylalanine. The earlier analysis of about 610 of the donors excluded any sequence lacking an unambiguous match to a single V gene segment. An earlier analysis of some 500 of the donors classified V segments as functional when productive rearrangements were above 56.7% and as segregating when the standard deviation between donors was above 5%. A statistical classification framework was built to diagnose cytomegalovirus status from the catalog of TCR beta chain sequences. A later analysis assigned V and J genes by comparing TCR nucleotide sequences with IMGT/GENE-DB human TR gene sequences. In a later analysis, CDR3 sequences and most-parsimonious VDJ recombination scenarios were assigned using the TCRdist pipeline. In a later analysis, every TCR beta chain was defined by the combination of its CDR3 amino acid sequence and its V-gene family, and reads without a unique V-gene family were dropped. To address suspected cross-contamination and a sequencing artifact, a later analysis removed approximately 600 highly shared, low-generation-probability nucleotide sequences. In a later analysis, a clonal expansion index for each public chain was calculated from normalized within-repertoire ranks of inferred template counts. In a later analysis, generation probabilities were computed with a VDJ recombination model fitted to out-of-frame rearrangements, and the resulting probabilities were checked against IGoR. In a later analysis, hypergeometric tests were used to score TCR-TCR, TCR-HLA and TCR-CMV co-occurrence, with a repertoire-size bias correction applied to TCR pairs. False discovery rates were estimated in a later analysis by permuting HLA or CMV assignments 20 times. In a later analysis, co-occurring TCRs were grouped with DBSCAN, and TCRdist sequence similarity was added when clustering was performed within HLA-allele-positive subsets. For co-occurrence clustering, repertoires with fewer than 30,000 or more than 120,000 public chains were excluded, along with roughly five repertoires with anomalous nucleotide sharing. What TCRdb holds here is the immuneACCESS table cut down to in-frame rearrangements. Part of the clones is not present; checked against another copy, under half of the missing clones reflect an unresolved V gene, and the others are unexplained. D and trimming were read from the DNA, whereas the V and J calls and clone size are those reported in that table. The table for this sample records under 45,000 clones. The ten largest account for just under 4% of the sample.

Based on the germline V gene, the CDR1 and CDR2 sequences are KGHSH and LQKENI. Including the terminal cysteine and phenylalanine, the CDR3 comprises 15 residues. Here the CDR3 DNA is all that survives: 45 bases in frame from base 1. V drops 0 bases and J drops 6 bases, leaving 11 bases in between. Sequenced material: PBMCs. The sequence is built from TRBV18 and TRBJ1-4, with the D gene uncertain. The TCR originated in a male donor in good health and CMV-seronegative. The DNA is TGTGCCAGCTCACCACCGCCGGGAGCGGATGAAAAACTGTTTTTT. It translates to CASSPPPGADEKLFF.